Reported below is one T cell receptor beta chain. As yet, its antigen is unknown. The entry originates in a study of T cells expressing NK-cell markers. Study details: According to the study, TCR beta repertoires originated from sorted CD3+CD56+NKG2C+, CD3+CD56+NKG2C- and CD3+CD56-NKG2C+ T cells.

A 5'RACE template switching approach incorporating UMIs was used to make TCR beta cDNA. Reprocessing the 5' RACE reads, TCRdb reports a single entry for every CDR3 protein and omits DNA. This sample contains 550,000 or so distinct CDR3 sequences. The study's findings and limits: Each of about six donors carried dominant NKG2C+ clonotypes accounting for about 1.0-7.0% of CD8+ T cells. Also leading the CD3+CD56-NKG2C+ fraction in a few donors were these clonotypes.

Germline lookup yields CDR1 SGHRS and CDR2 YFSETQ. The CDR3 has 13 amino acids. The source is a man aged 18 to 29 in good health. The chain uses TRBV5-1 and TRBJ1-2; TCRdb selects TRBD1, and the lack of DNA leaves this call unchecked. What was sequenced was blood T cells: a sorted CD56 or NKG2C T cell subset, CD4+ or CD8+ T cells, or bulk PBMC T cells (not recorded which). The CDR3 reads CASSLGTTAGYTF.